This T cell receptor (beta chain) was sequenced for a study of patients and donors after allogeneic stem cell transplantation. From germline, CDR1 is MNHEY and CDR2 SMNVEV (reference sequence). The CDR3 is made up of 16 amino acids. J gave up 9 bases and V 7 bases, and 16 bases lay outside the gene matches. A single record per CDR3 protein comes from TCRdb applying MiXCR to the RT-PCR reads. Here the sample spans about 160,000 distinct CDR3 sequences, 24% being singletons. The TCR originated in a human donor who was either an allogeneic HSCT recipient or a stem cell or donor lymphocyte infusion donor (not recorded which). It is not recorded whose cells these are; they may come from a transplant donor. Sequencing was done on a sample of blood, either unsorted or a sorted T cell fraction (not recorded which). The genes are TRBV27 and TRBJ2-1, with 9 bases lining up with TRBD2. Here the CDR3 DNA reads TGTGCCAGCAAATTAGCGGGAGAATATCCCCCTGCTGAGCAGTTCTTC. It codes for CASKLAGEYPPAEQFF.